This entry describes one T cell receptor beta chain. Its cognate antigen is unknown. Sequencing used immunoSEQ multiplex PCR; TCRdb keeps in-frame clones, though not all of them. The sample records more than 12,000 clones, around 90% being singletons. The sample comes from a study of chemoradiotherapy in HPV16-positive cancers. The overall study: Two HPV16-positive patients' cells yielded candidate HPV-specific clones and common motifs. Study-level results: For HPV16-positive patients, expanding HPV-responsive T cells associated with longer recurrence-free survival.

Germline V gene data show CDR1 as MDHEN and CDR2 as SYDVKM. Trimming took 5 bases from V and 1 from J, leaving 18 bases between them. This CDR3 is built from 18 residues. This rearrangement joins TRBV28 to TRBJ2-6; either TRBD1 or TRBD2 may fit D (6 bases each). This TCR came from a human donor with HPV-associated anogenital cancer. The sample in question was blood, obtained from a patient who underwent chemoradiotherapy. This CDR3 reads CASSPPGGGNSGANVLTF. CDR3 DNA: TGTGCCAGCAGTCCGCCCGGGGGCGGGAATTCTGGGGCCAACGTCCTGACTTTC.